The rows below give T cell receptor beta chains drawn from one sample of a study of blood T cell repertoires in COVID-19. The protocol was immunoSEQ multiplex PCR, while the TCRdb copy is restricted to in-frame clones and leaves out a portion. Among 98,000 or so clones listed, about 86% were seen once. The sequenced sample was peripheral blood. The receptors were sampled from a woman aged 60-75 years in a cohort sampled during active or convalescent COVID-19. Each CDR3 is given with its conserved first and last residue. The D gene is left open where the match is weak. Clone sizes are given selectively: once, few, many, or a class where the clone is expanded.

j_call d_call v_call clone_size cdr3_nt cdr3_aa
TRBJ1-6 TRBD1 TRBV3-1/TRBV3-2 - TGTGCCAGCAGCCCTACAGGGGCGGATTCACCCCTCCACTTT CASSPTGADSPLHF
TRBJ2-1 - TRBV4-1 - TGCGCCAGCAGCCAAGATGGGAGGAGACTAGACAATGAGCAGTTCTTC CASSQDGRRLDNEQFF
TRBJ2-5 TRBD2 TRBV5-1 - TGCGCCAGCAGCGACGCGGGGGGGCCGGGACAAGAGACCCAGTACTTC CASSDAGGPGQETQYF
TRBJ2-5 - TRBV12-3/TRBV12-4 - TGTGCCAGCAGCGGGAGTAGCGCCGAGACCCAGTACTTC CASSGSSAETQYF
TRBJ2-5 TRBD2 TRBV5-5 - TGTGCCAGCAGCTTGAGTAGCGGGGCCCAAGAGACCCAGTACTTC CASSLSSGAQETQYF
TRBJ1-5 - TRBV5-1 - TGCGCCAGCAGCTTGGGAGGAAGCAATCAGCCCCAGCATTTT CASSLGGSNQPQHF
TRBJ1-2 TRBD1 TRBV7-9 - TGTGCCAGCAGCCGGGACAGGGATACTAACACCTTC CASSRDRDTNTF
TRBJ2-7 TRBD1 TRBV4-2 few TGTGCCAGCAGCCAAGATTTAAGGGGGCGAGGCGAGCAGTACTTC CASSQDLRGRGEQYF
TRBJ1-2 TRBD1 TRBV2 - TGTGCCAGCAGCACACCGGGACAGGGGGTTCGGGGCTACACCTTC CASSTPGQGVRGYTF
TRBJ2-7 TRBD1 TRBV5-1 - TGCGCCAGCAGTACGACAGGGAGCGCCTACGAGCAGTACTTC CASSTTGSAYEQYF
TRBJ1-1 - TRBV5-1 once TGCGCCAGCAGCTTGGTGGGAGATAACACTGAAGCTTTCTTT CASSLVGDNTEAFF
TRBJ2-2 - TRBV7-9 few TGTGCCAGCAGCTTAGTATGGCAGAACACCGGGGAGCTGTTTTTT CASSLVWQNTGELFF
TRBJ1-2 TRBD1 TRBV7-9 few TGTGCCAGCAGCTTTGGACAGGGTGATGGCTACACCTTC CASSFGQGDGYTF
TRBJ2-3 - TRBV5-1 - TGCGCCAGCAGATGGACAAGTCCCACAGATACGCAGTATTTT CASRWTSPTDTQYF
TRBJ1-2 TRBD1 TRBV5-1 few TGCGCCAGCAGGGGGACAGCGGCGGCCTATGGCTACACCTTC CASRGTAAAYGYTF
TRBJ2-2 - TRBV4-1 once TGCGCCAGCAGGGGGCTCCCAGCCACCGGGGAGCTGTTTTTT CASRGLPATGELFF
TRBJ1-1 - TRBV5-1 - TGCGCCAGCAGCGACGGGGGTAGTATGAACACTGAAGCTTTCTTT CASSDGGSMNTEAFF
TRBJ2-2 TRBD2 TRBV27 - TGTGCCAGCAGTTTCGGGACTAGGAACACCGGGGAGCTGTTTTTT CASSFGTRNTGELFF
TRBJ2-3 TRBD2 TRBV7-3 - TGTGCCAGCAGCTTATTCCCCGGGGGGAGCACAGATACGCAGTATTTT CASSLFPGGSTDTQYF
TRBJ2-2 TRBD2 TRBV28 - TGTGCCAGTGTGGGACTAGCAGGGAACACCGGGGAGCTGTTTTTT CASVGLAGNTGELFF
TRBJ2-1 TRBD2 TRBV29-1 - TGCAGCGTAGCTCCCCCTAGCGGCTCCTACAATGAGCAGTTCTTC CSVAPPSGSYNEQFF
TRBJ1-5 - TRBV19 once TGTGCCAGTAGCTACAGGATAAATAGCAATCAGCCCCAGCATTTT CASSYRINSNQPQHF
TRBJ2-7 TRBD1 TRBV19 few TGTGCCAGTAGTATAGGGGACAGACTCTACGAGCAGTACTTC CASSIGDRLYEQYF